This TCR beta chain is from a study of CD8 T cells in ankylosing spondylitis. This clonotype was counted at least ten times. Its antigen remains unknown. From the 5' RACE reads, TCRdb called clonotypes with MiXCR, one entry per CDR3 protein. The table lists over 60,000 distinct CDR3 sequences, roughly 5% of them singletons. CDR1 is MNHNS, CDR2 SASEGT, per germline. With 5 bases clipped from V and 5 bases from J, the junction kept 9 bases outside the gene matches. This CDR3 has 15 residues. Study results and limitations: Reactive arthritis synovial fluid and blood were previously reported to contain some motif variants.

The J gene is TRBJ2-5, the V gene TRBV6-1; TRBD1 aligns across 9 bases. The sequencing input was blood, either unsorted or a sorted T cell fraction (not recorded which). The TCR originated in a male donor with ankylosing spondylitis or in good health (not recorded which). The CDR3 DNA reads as TGTGCCAGCAGTCAAACAGGGGGCGTGCAGGAGACCCAGTACTTC. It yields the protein CASSQTGGVQETQYF.